This TCR beta chain was documented in a study of cytomegalovirus exposure and HLA in healthy donors. Overall study: From donors who were HLA-typed, an early data release held around 80 million unique TCRs. Study outcomes and limitations: Researchers reported in a later analysis that a missense DCLRE1C variant was tied to TCR beta V- and J-gene trimming.

Vbeta (60) and Jbeta (13) primers were used in the PCR. Only in-frame clones appear in the TCRdb table, and some are missing; sequencing was by immunoSEQ multiplex PCR. The sample yields about 98,000 clones, about 80% seen once. The CDR3 runs 16 residues. Unmatched junction bases numbered 8, after V lost 5 bases and J lost 4 bases. Germline assignment: CDR1 SEHNR and CDR2 FQNEAQ (reference sequence). This clone was seen a few times. Its antigen is unidentified. The sequenced sample consisted of PBMCs. The clonotype originates from a man younger than 35 in good health and CMV-seropositive. The V and J genes are TRBV7-9 and TRBJ1-5; TRBD1 agrees at 10 bases. The CDR3: CASSPVGQGRNQPQHF. The DNA of the CDR3 is TGTGCCAGCAGCCCAGTGGGACAGGGGAGAAATCAGCCCCAGCATTTT. The variable domain in full, with the rest retrieved from reference TRBV7-9 and TRBJ1-5, is DTGVSQNPRHKITKRGQNVTFRCDPISEHNRLYWYRQTLGQGPEFLTYFQNEAQLEKSRLLSDRFSAERPKGSFSTLEIQRTEQGDSAMYLCASSPVGQGRNQPQHFGDGTRLSIL.